The 5 T cell receptor beta chains below all came from one sample that was sequenced in a study of T cells of healthy individuals. TCRdb fed the 5' RACE reads into MiXCR, producing one record per CDR3 protein. The data contain 40,000 to 45,000 distinct CDR3 sequences, about 4.5% of them singletons. These receptors came from a human donor in good health.

This clonotype was counted many times. The chain has TRBV12-3 or TRBV12-4 and TRBJ2-3; 7 positions match TRBD1. The V segment lost 6 bases and the J segment 1 base; nucleotides outside the gene matches: 4. The CDR3 is made up of 14 amino acids. The CDR3 loop reads CASRLGQRTDTQYF. For the CDR3, the DNA is TGTGCCAGCAGGTTGGGACAGCGCACAGATACGCAGTATTTT.

This clonotype occurred many times. CDR3 protein: CASSWTWDTQYF. Written as DNA, the CDR3 is TGTGCCAGCAGCTGGACCTGGGATACGCAGTATTTT. The rearrangement links TRBV7-9 to TRBJ2-3; D is uncertain. Germline V gene sequence: CDR1 SEHNR, CDR2 FQNEAQ (reference sequence). V lost 4 bases and J lost 6, with 8 bases in between. The CDR3 covers 12 residues.

V and J are TRBV7-8 and TRBJ1-5; TRBD1 might be the D (5 bases). CDR3 length: 16 amino acids. Looked up from germline, CDR1 is SGHVS and CDR2 is FQNEAQ. Trimming took 5 bases from V and 0 from J, leaving 14 bases between them. CDR3 coding DNA: TGTGCCAGCAGCCTAAGGAGCAGGGCTAGCAATCAGCCCCAGCATTTT. This sequence encodes CASSLRSRASNQPQHF.

The CDR3 coding sequence is TGTGCCAGCAGTCAACGGCGGGAGGATACGCAGTATTTT. Translation: CASSQRREDTQYF. The chain recombines TRBV6-5 with TRBJ2-3; 7 bases align to TRBD2. This CDR3 is built from 13 residues. The ends lost 5 bases at V and 6 bases at J; junction bases unmatched: 5. The germline V gene encodes CDR1 MNHEY and CDR2 SVGAGI.

This clonotype was detected many times. This rearrangement joins TRBV4-2 to TRBJ2-5; D is possibly TRBD1 or TRBD2 (5 bases each). Germline values: CDR1 LGHNA, CDR2 YNFKEQ. The V gene lost 4 bases and the J gene lost 2 bases, with 14 bases spanning the gap. This CDR3 has 15 amino acids. In DNA, the CDR3 is TGTGCCAGCAGCCTCATCCTGGGGGAACAAGAGACCCAGTACTTC. Translated: CASSLILGEQETQYF.